This record covers a single T cell receptor beta chain. Its antigen is currently not known. Base qualities are not recorded, but no much larger clone differs from it by a single base. Two rounds of multiplex PCR were performed to amplify the TCR beta CDR3 region from genomic DNA. In the first round of PCR, primers specific to each TRBV and TRBJ gene were used, and the primer sequences are filed in Chinese patent CN105087789A. Universal primers were used in the second round of PCR. The Roche High Pure PCR Template Preparation Kit was used to extract genomic DNA from frozen PBMCs. An Illumina HiSeq 3000 was used to sequence the libraries paired-end with 151 bp reads. In the authors' own workflow: CutAdapt was used to remove raw reads lacking the multiplex PCR primer sequences. PEAR was used to merge high-quality paired reads into contigs. By alignment to reference sequences, MiXCR assigned TRB V, D and J gene segments to each contig. To remove sequencing errors, CDR3 sequences were clustered according to base quality and sequence similarity. Diversity was measured as Shannon entropy normalized by the natural log of productive TCR sequence number. One minus Shannon entropy divided by the natural log of the number of unique clonotypes was used as the definition of clonality. Progression-free survival cut-offs for repertoire metrics were chosen using the Youden index of ROC curves, with analyses run in R 3.5.3. TCRdb applied fastp at Q25 and MiXCR to the public reads, then kept only in-frame beta chains. Entries that share a CDR3 protein sequence are merged under the most common genes and DNA. The V and J calls follow TCRdb's processing rather than the paper's. Recorded for this sample are approximately 18,000 distinct CDR3 sequences; 45% to 50% of them occurred a single time. Approximately 32% of the sample is in the top ten clones.

Relative to germline, V is 5 bases shorter and J is 3 bases shorter, with 14 bases between their ends. CDR1 and CDR2 are read off the germline V gene (reference sequence) as DFQATT and SNEGSKA. The CDR3 runs 13 amino acids, cysteine and phenylalanine included. The kept DNA is CDR3 alone, 39 bases in frame from the first base. This sample is drawn from a study of prognosis after radiotherapy for stage I lung cancer (dated by TCRdb to the early 2020s). Describing the broader study: Between early 2018 and January 2019, 20 or so stage I NSCLC patients were enrolled in Nanjing, China. About 13 of the patients presented with newly diagnosed primary stage I lung tumors; about five had oligometastatic NSCLC following surgical resection of the primary tumor. All patients were regarded as medically inoperable, because of comorbidities in over 10 patients and refusal of surgery in more than 5 patients. The cohort was made up of under 15 men and roughly 6 women, with a median age of approximately 74 years and an age range of about 53 to 95 years. Squamous cell carcinoma histology was identified in roughly 7 patients, and adenocarcinoma histology was identified in eleven to twelve patients. SBRT was delivered in 3 to 5 fractions with a biologically effective dose of at least 100 Gy, and image-guided IMRT or VMAT was used for delivery. Concurrent therapy was not administered to any patient alongside SBRT. Four of the 19 patients developed distant metastases after SBRT, at a median of around seven months; the other 15 showed no significant progression. The study profiled peripheral blood TCR beta repertoires from stage I NSCLC patients before and after stereotactic body radiotherapy and related them to distant failure. For each of the approximately 19 patients, one blood sample was taken before SBRT and one after, so the study sequenced around 40 samples in total. Points the paper makes about the study in general: TRBV and TRBJ usage frequencies reportedly differed by metastasis status, in two V genes at baseline and in fewer than 10 V and two J genes after SBRT. A decrease in unique TCR clone counts was observed after SBRT (median around 10,000 before versus some 7,000 after; Wilcoxon paired P=0.011). No adjustment for multiple comparisons was applied to any of the reported P values. Post-SBRT Shannon entropy and its change from baseline were lower in patients who developed distant metastases; baseline Shannon entropy was not associated with metastases. The study was limited by the small cohort and short follow-up, and independent validation of the study findings is required. Tumor specificity of expanded TCR clones was not determined.

No patient had a history of other malignancies or prior chemotherapy or radiotherapy, and all had node-negative disease on CT and PET/CT. At each of two time points, approximately 5.9 milliliters of peripheral venous blood were collected into EDTA tubes. Ficoll-Paque Plus density-gradient centrifugation was used to isolate PBMCs. Immediately after collection, samples were stored at -80 degrees C until analysis. This TCR was sampled from a donor aged 50 or older with non-small cell lung cancer. The specimen was PBMCs, collected before or after stereotactic body radiation therapy (not recorded which). The rearrangement combines TRBV20-1 with TRBJ2-7, and possibly TRBD2, on 5 matching bases. The nucleotide sequence reads as follows: TGCAGTGCTTCCCTGGACTGGGGCTACGAGCAGTACTTC. The encoded protein is CSASLDWGYEQYF.